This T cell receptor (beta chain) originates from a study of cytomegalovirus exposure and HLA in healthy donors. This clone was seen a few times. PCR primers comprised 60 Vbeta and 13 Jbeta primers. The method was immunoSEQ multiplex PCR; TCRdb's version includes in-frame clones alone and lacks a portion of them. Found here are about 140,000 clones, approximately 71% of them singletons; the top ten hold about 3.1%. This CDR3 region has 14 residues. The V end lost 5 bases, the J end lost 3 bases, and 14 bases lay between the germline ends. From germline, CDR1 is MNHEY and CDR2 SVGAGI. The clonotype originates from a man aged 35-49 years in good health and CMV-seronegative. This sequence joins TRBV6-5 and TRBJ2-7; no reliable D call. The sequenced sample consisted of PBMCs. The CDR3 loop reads CASSNPVKRYEQYF. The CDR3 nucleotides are TGTGCCAGCAGTAACCCTGTAAAGCGCTACGAGCAGTACTTC.